This T cell receptor beta chain was captured in a study of T cell responses to AZD1222 COVID-19 vaccine. Study observations and caveats: Distributed over spike, vaccine-associated CD4 TCRs predominated at 160-218 and 743-854.

Generated by immunoSEQ multiplex PCR, the TCRdb table keeps only in-frame clones and is missing some. Of about 120,000 clones listed, just over 90% are singletons. The V gene's germline CDR1 is LNHDA and CDR2 SQIVND (reference sequence). V gave up 5 bases and J gave up 1 base, with 29 bases separating them. This CDR3 comprises 20 residues. As for this clone: Its specificity is unknown.

The chain recombines TRBV19 with TRBJ1-1; possibly TRBD1 for D (6 bases). Sequenced material: peripheral blood, taken 28 days after the second AZD1222 dose. The receptor was derived from an adult who received the AZD1222 COVID-19 vaccine. Here the CDR3 DNA reads TGTGCCAGTAGTTCCCCCAGGGGAGGTCGTCAATTATCGGGGAACACTGAAGCTTTCTTT. This encodes CASSSPRGGRQLSGNTEAFF.